This T cell receptor (beta chain) was identified in a study of cytomegalovirus exposure and HLA in healthy donors. Whole-study findings and limits: An observed cluster of highly shared sequence variants was recorded as a likely sequencing artifact. A later analysis reported that several of the most significant clusters appeared to be linked to common viral pathogens, among them Epstein-Barr virus.

Trimming cost V 3 bases and J 0 bases, with 12 bases left between them. Per germline, CDR1 MNHNS and CDR2 SASEGT. This CDR3 region has 16 residues. As regards this clone: The antigen remains undetermined.

With 60 Vbeta and 13 Jbeta primers, the PCR was carried out. The table came from immunoSEQ multiplex PCR; TCRdb's copy has only in-frame clones and leaves some out. This sample has about 160,000 clones, with around 86% found just once. This rearrangement joins TRBV6-1 to TRBJ2-4; possible D gene TRBD1, 6 bases. The source of this sequence is a man aged 45-65 years in good health and CMV-seropositive. Source material: PBMCs. Here the CDR3 DNA reads TGTGCCAGCAGTGAGGGACAACTCCTAGCCAAAAACATTCAGTACTTC. This translates into CASSEGQLLAKNIQYF.